Below, 7 T cell receptor beta chains from the same sample are listed, as sequenced in a study of control samples from healthy donors and cancer patients. Sequenced by immunoSEQ multiplex PCR; TCRdb stores in-frame clones only, minus some. The table has 94,000 or so clones, approximately 84% seen once. Sequencing was carried out using PBMCs. The receptors come from a man between 65 and 85 years old with lung cancer.

The genes are TRBV28 and TRBJ2-3, with D possibly matching TRBD1 (6 bases). Per germline, CDR1 MDHEN and CDR2 SYDVKM. The length of the CDR3 is 14 residues. Trimming shortened V by 6 bases and J by 2 bases, and 12 bases separated the two germline ends. CDR3 sequence reads: CASRPGHPTDTQYF. The CDR3 DNA follows: TGTGCCAGCAGACCGGGACACCCCACAGATACGCAGTATTTT.

V is TRBV3-1 (or the pseudogene TRBV3-2) and J is TRBJ1-2; maybe TRBD1 (6 bases). Looked up from germline, CDR1 is LGHDT and CDR2 is YNNKEL (reference sequence). CDR3 length: 13 residues. Trimming shortened V by 4 bases and J by 7 bases, and 13 bases separated the two germline ends. Written as DNA, the CDR3 is TGTGCCAGCAGCCTTGGGACATCCCGTGGCTACACCTTC. This encodes CASSLGTSRGYTF.

This clone showed up just once. The chain recombines TRBV4-3 with TRBJ2-7, with 9 positions matching TRBD1. J lost 0 bases, V lost 1 base, and 1 base had no gene match. From germline, CDR1 is LGHNA and CDR2 YSLEER. The CDR3 spans 15 residues. CDR3 DNA: TGCGCCAGCAGCCAAGCACAGGGGGCCTCCTACGAGCAGTACTTC. This sequence encodes CASSQAQGASYEQYF.

The chain joins TRBV10-2 to TRBJ1-4; D not certain. The V end was cut by 8 bases, the J end by 0 bases, with 10 bases between. CDR3 length: 14 amino acids. From germline, CDR1 is WSHSY and CDR2 SAAADI. The CDR3 nucleotides read TGCGCCAGCGGGATCGGGGCAACTAATGAAAAACTGTTTTTT. Its protein is CASGIGATNEKLFF.

This chain uses TRBV27 with TRBJ2-2; possibly TRBD1 or TRBD2 for D (5 bases each). The V gene's germline CDR1 is MNHEY and CDR2 SMNVEV (reference sequence). This CDR3 is built from 13 residues. Trimming removed 7 bases at V and 5 bases at J, with 11 bases between. The CDR3 sequence: CASKPWGTGELFF. The CDR3 DNA sequence: TGTGCCAGCAAACCATGGGGGACCGGGGAGCTGTTTTTT.

This chain links TRBV2 with TRBJ2-3; weak D call: TRBD2 (5 bases). Trimming removed 8 bases from V and 5 bases from J, with 11 bases in between. The CDR3 has 12 amino acids. Germline CDR1 SNHLY, CDR2 FYNNEI. Here the CDR3 DNA reads TGTGCCAGCCGACTACACAAAGATACGCAGTATTTT. Protein sequence: CASRLHKDTQYF.

V is TRBV19 and J is TRBJ2-7; possibly TRBD1 or TRBD2 for D (5 bases each). The CDR3 runs 16 residues. Per germline, CDR1 LNHDA and CDR2 SQIVND (reference sequence). Deletions cut 4 bases from V and 3 bases from J, with 19 bases between. CDR3 nucleotide sequence: TGTGCCAGTAGTAACCACGGGACCCCGTATAACTACGAGCAGTACTTC. This sequence encodes CASSNHGTPYNYEQYF.